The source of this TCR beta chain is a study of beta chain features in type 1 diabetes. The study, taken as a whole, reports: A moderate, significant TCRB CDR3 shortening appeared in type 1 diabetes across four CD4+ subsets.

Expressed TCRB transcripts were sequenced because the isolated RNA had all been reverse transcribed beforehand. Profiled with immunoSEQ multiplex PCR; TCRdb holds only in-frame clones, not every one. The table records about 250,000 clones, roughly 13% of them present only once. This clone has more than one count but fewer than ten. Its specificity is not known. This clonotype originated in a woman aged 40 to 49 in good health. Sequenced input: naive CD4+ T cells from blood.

In nucleotides, the CDR3 is TGTGCCAGTAGTATAGAGGGGGTTGCGGGGGCCGTCTACAATGAGCAGTTCTTC. Translating gives CASSIEGVAGAVYNEQFF. The chain employs TRBV19 and TRBJ2-1; D might be TRBD2 (7 bases). V was shortened by 0 bases and J by 3 bases, with 18 bases between the two germline ends. In germline, CDR1 is LNHDA, CDR2 SQIVND (reference sequence). The CDR3 extends over 18 amino acids.